The 24 T cell receptor beta chains given below trace back to one sample, sequenced in a study of blood T cell repertoires in COVID-19. Libraries were prepared by immunoSEQ multiplex PCR; TCRdb keeps only in-frame clonotypes and omits some of them. The sample includes around 300,000 clones, around 90% of them seen just once. The material sequenced was peripheral blood. The receptor set was obtained from a man younger than 30 with active or convalescent COVID-19.

The rearrangement joins TRBV5-1 to TRBJ2-2; 9 nucleotides line up with TRBD1. After removal of 5 bases from V and 7 bases from J, the junction contained 9 bases not matched to a gene. This CDR3 comprises 15 residues. Germline V gene data show CDR1 as SGHRS and CDR2 as YFSETQ. The CDR3 coding sequence is TGCGCCAGCAGTCGGACAGGGGCGAGGGACGGGGAGCTGTTTTTT. Translation gives CASSRTGARDGELFF.

The chain combines TRBV5-6 with TRBJ2-1, with TRBD2 identical over 11 bases. The CDR3 sequence is 16 residues long. CDR1 SGHDT and CDR2 YYEEEE come from the germline V gene. Trimming removed 0 bases from V and 8 bases from J; junction bases left unmatched: 7. The DNA of the CDR3 is TGTGCCAGCAGCTTGGATAGCGGGGGGGCCATATATGAGCAGTTCTTC. Translating gives CASSLDSGGAIYEQFF.

This clone appeared once. CDR3 in amino acids: CASSSPGTGRVNEQYF. CDR3 bases: TGTGCCAGCAGTTCCCCGGGGACAGGGCGGGTTAACGAGCAGTACTTC. The chain couples TRBV28 to TRBJ2-7; 9 bases map to TRBD1. Trimming removed 4 bases from V and 5 bases from J; junction bases left unmatched: 12. The germline CDR1 and CDR2 sequences are MDHEN and SYDVKM. The CDR3 has 16 amino acids.

The table lists this clone with a count of one. The chain recombines TRBV5-1 with TRBJ1-2, with D possibly being TRBD1 (5 bases). There are 14 residues in the CDR3. Trimming removed 2 bases from V and 8 bases from J, with 16 bases in between. Germline assignment: CDR1 SGHRS and CDR2 YFSETQ. The CDR3, as DNA: TGCGCCAGCAGCTTCAGGTCCCAGGGTGGAGGCTACACCTTC. Protein sequence: CASSFRSQGGGYTF.

The CDR3: CASSLAGTGDEKLFF. The CDR3, as DNA: TGCGCCAGCAGCTTGGCCGGGACAGGGGATGAAAAACTGTTTTTT. This chain connects TRBV5-1 to TRBJ1-4, with 10 bases fitting TRBD1. This CDR3 spans 15 amino acids. Germline lookup yields CDR1 SGHRS and CDR2 YFSETQ. V dropped 0 bases and J dropped 6; count of bases not matched to a gene: 2. The complete variable domain, with remaining parts taken from reference TRBV5-1 and TRBJ1-4, reads KAGVTQTPRYLIKTRGQQVTLSCSPISGHRSVSWYQQTPGQGLQFLFEYFSETQRNKGNFPGRFSGRQFSNSRSEMNVSTLELGDSALYLCASSLAGTGDEKLFFGSGTQLSVL.

This clone was detected a few times. The gene calls are TRBV13 and TRBJ2-3; 10 bases agree with TRBD2. The CDR3 spans 16 residues. V lost 2 bases and J lost 0; bases outside the gene matches: 2. CDR1 is PRHDT, CDR2 FYEKMQ, per germline (reference sequence). The chain's CDR3 is CASSLLAGASTDTQYF. The CDR3 nucleotides are TGTGCCAGCAGCTTACTAGCGGGGGCGAGCACAGATACGCAGTATTTT.

The chain employs TRBV2 and TRBJ2-1; 13 positions match TRBD2. The CDR3 has 18 amino acids. Germline values: CDR1 SNHLY, CDR2 FYNNEI. Trimming at V came to 5 bases and at J to 7 bases, leaving 14 bases not matched to a gene. The CDR3 protein is CASSKWTSGSPYGNEQFF. As DNA, the CDR3 is TGTGCCAGCAGTAAGTGGACTAGCGGGAGCCCTTACGGTAATGAGCAGTTCTTC.

The chain joins TRBV20-1 to TRBJ2-3; a weak D match, TRBD1 (5 bases). From germline, CDR1 is DFQATT and CDR2 SNEGSKA (reference sequence). This CDR3 spans 11 amino acids. V was trimmed by 6 bases and J by 3 bases, leaving 7 bases between them. The CDR3 bases are TGCAGTGCAAGGGGTACAGATACGCAGTATTTT. Amino acid sequence: CSARGTDTQYF.

V gene TRBV28 combines with J gene TRBJ1-6; 7 bases match TRBD1. Looked up from germline, CDR1 is MDHEN and CDR2 is SYDVKM. The CDR3 covers 15 residues. V was pared by 6 bases and J by 8 bases, with 10 bases of the junction left unmatched. The CDR3 DNA reads as TGTGCCAGCAGGATATGGGCAGGGGGAGATTCACCCCTCCACTTT. Translation: CASRIWAGGDSPLHF.

This chain links TRBV6-4 with TRBJ2-7; 9 nucleotides agree with TRBD2. Losses at the gene ends were 2 bases for V and 3 bases for J; bases not matched to a gene: 8. The CDR3 spans 16 residues. Germline V gene sequence: CDR1 MRHNA, CDR2 SNTAGT. CDR3 loop: CASSDLGLAGDYEQYF. As DNA, the CDR3 is TGTGCCAGCAGTGACCTAGGTTTAGCGGGGGACTACGAGCAGTACTTC.

J is TRBJ2-2 and V is TRBV7-3; TRBD1 agrees at 11 bases. This CDR3 has 15 residues. From germline, CDR1 is SGHTA and CDR2 FQGTGA. J gave up 5 bases and V 2 bases, and 1 base lay outside the gene matches. Here the CDR3 DNA reads TGTGCCAGCAGCTTAGGACAGGGGGCAACCGGGGAGCTGTTTTTT. Translation: CASSLGQGATGELFF.

V is TRBV27 and J is TRBJ2-1; a possible D gene is TRBD2 (6 bases). CDR3 length: 14 residues. The V end was cut by 4 bases, the J end by 8 bases, with 15 bases between. The germline V gene has CDR1 MNHEY and CDR2 SMNVEV (reference sequence). CDR3 amino acids: CASSSDPAGDEQFF. CDR3 DNA: TGTGCCAGCAGTTCGGACCCAGCGGGCGATGAGCAGTTCTTC.

V gene TRBV5-6 combines with J gene TRBJ1-1; D might be TRBD1 (6 bases). From germline, CDR1 is SGHDT and CDR2 YYEEEE. The CDR3 spans 15 residues. V lost 2 bases to trimming and J lost 7 bases, with 18 bases between them. The CDR3 spells CASSLQGKPSREAFF. The CDR3 coding sequence is TGTGCCAGCAGCTTACAGGGTAAACCCTCTCGTGAAGCTTTCTTT.

This chain uses TRBV3-1 (or the pseudogene TRBV3-2) with TRBJ2-4, with 8 nucleotides matching TRBD1. The CDR3 consists of 14 residues. The junction had 7 bases not matched to a gene; V was cut back by 4 bases and J by 8 bases. CDR1 and CDR2 from the germline V gene are LGHDT and YNNKEL (reference sequence). CDR3 protein: CASSRRQGTDIQYF. The CDR3 region has the DNA TGTGCCAGCAGCCGAAGACAGGGGACCGACATTCAGTACTTC.

The CDR3 is CASSTTSTDTQYF. DNA of the CDR3: TGTGCCAGCTCAACGACTAGCACAGATACGCAGTATTTT. This chain links TRBV18 with TRBJ2-3, with D unresolved. Deletions cut 5 bases from V and 0 bases from J, with 6 bases between. The CDR3 runs to 13 residues. The germline gives CDR1 KGHSH, CDR2 LQKENI.

This sequence joins TRBV10-3 and TRBJ2-7; TRBD1 aligns across 8 bases. The germline V gene has CDR1 ENHRY and CDR2 SYGVKD. CDR3 length: 14 amino acids. Losses at the gene ends were 2 bases for V and 3 bases for J; bases not matched to a gene: 3. CDR3 loop: CAISEQGQGYEQYF. CDR3 nucleotides: TGTGCCATCAGTGAGCAAGGACAGGGCTACGAGCAGTACTTC.

This rearrangement joins TRBV5-3 to TRBJ2-7, with TRBD2 matching over 8 bases. TRBV5-3 is designated an ORF whose function remains uncertain. This CDR3 comprises 15 residues. Germline trimming cut 4 bases from V and 1 base from J; bases unmatched to any gene: 7. CDR3 DNA: TGTGCCAGAAGCAAGGGACTAGAGCCATCCTACGAGCAGTACTTC. It translates to CARSKGLEPSYEQYF.

The chain links TRBV7-2 to TRBJ1-1, with D maybe TRBD1 (6 bases). Trimming took 1 base from V and 5 from J, leaving 11 bases between them. The CDR3 is made up of 14 amino acids. Germline V gene data show CDR1 as SGHTA and CDR2 as FQGNSA. CDR3 in amino acids: CASSLGGRNTEAFF. In nucleotides, the CDR3 is TGTGCCAGCAGCTTAGGGGGGCGCAATACTGAAGCTTTCTTT.

V and J are TRBV5-1 and TRBJ2-5; 7 bases are a match to TRBD1. The CDR3 is made up of 15 amino acids. Germline trimming cut 0 bases from V and 6 bases from J; bases unmatched to any gene: 8. CDR1 is SGHRS, CDR2 YFSETQ, per germline. The CDR3 is CASSLGTGAAKTQYF. The CDR3, as DNA: TGCGCCAGCAGCTTGGGTACAGGGGCTGCCAAGACCCAGTACTTC.

The rearrangement uses TRBV7-8 and TRBJ1-2; TRBD1 agrees at 8 bases. CDR3 length equals 16 residues. Germline-derived CDR1 and CDR2 are SGHVS and FQNEAQ. V trimming: 5 bases; J trimming: 8 bases; junction bases outside the gene matches: 16. CDR3 nucleotide sequence: TGTGCCAGCAGCCCGAACCCCGGGACAGGAAGGTGGGGCTACACCTTC. Translating gives CASSPNPGTGRWGYTF.

This clone was seen once. This rearrangement joins TRBV28 to TRBJ1-4; D ambiguous. The germline CDR1 and CDR2 sequences are MDHEN and SYDVKM. Trimming cost V 4 bases and J 3 bases, with 9 bases left between them. This CDR3 is built from 14 residues. CDR3 sequence reads: CASSSRAANEKLFF. In nucleotides, the CDR3 is TGTGCCAGCAGTTCGCGGGCAGCTAATGAAAAACTGTTTTTT.

This clone appeared a few times. The V call is TRBV5-4, the J call TRBJ2-1; D is perhaps TRBD2 (6 bases). CDR3 length equals 17 residues. CDR1 is SGHNT, CDR2 YYREEE, per germline (reference sequence). V was shortened by 2 bases and J by 0 bases, with 15 bases between the two germline ends. This CDR3 reads CASSLLPGVRSYNEQFF. The CDR3 DNA reads as TGTGCCAGCAGCTTACTCCCGGGGGTCCGCTCCTACAATGAGCAGTTCTTC.

V and J are TRBV4-2 and TRBJ2-1; TRBD2 aligns across 11 bases. CDR3 length: 17 residues. Germline V gene sequence: CDR1 LGHNA, CDR2 YNFKEQ. Germline trimming cut 0 bases from V and 9 bases from J; bases unmatched to any gene: 10. Here the CDR3 DNA reads TGTGCCAGCAGCCAAGATCAACTAGCGGGAGCCTGGGGTGAGCAGTTCTTC. It translates to CASSQDQLAGAWGEQFF.

The gene calls are TRBV12-3 or TRBV12-4 and TRBJ1-1, with 8 bases aligning to TRBD1. The CDR3 is 13 amino acids. V lost 6 bases and J lost 6; bases outside the gene matches: 6. Written as DNA, the CDR3 is TGTGCCAGCAGCGGCACAGGGGGAGCTGAAGCTTTCTTT. Its protein product is CASSGTGGAEAFF.